A single sample gave rise to the 27 T cell receptor beta chains below, sequenced in a study of shared clonotypes between healthy human individuals. Measured with immunoSEQ multiplex PCR; TCRdb has only the in-frame clones, and not every one. The sample shows approximately 87,000 clones, about 64% of them seen only once. The specimen sequenced was memory CD8+ T cells sorted from blood. The sample's subset: CD45RO+ cells pooled with CCR7-negative TemRA cells. These receptors were taken from a man aged 30 to 45 in good health.

This clone has more than one count but fewer than ten. The V call is TRBV4-3, the J call TRBJ2-7; TRBD2 might be the D (6 bases). Germline V gene sequence: CDR1 LGHNA, CDR2 YSLEER. The CDR3 is made up of 16 amino acids. Trimming cost V 1 base and J 2 bases, with 15 bases left between them. For the CDR3, the DNA is TGCGCCAGCAGCCAAGGGGCCCGGGGGTCTACCTACGAGCAGTACTTC. Translating it yields CASSQGARGSTYEQYF.

This clone was seen ten or more times. Other nucleotide sequences in the sample specify the same CDR3. The chain is built from TRBV6-1 and TRBJ2-7, with D perhaps matching TRBD1 or TRBD2 (6 bases each). The ends were cut back, 3 bases at V and 2 bases at J, with 11 bases in the middle. The germline CDR1 and CDR2 sequences are MNHNS and SASEGT. This CDR3 is 14 amino acids long. The CDR3 DNA sequence: TGTGCCAGCAGTGACAGGGGAGGCCCCTACGAGCAGTACTTC. Amino acid sequence: CASSDRGGPYEQYF.

The chain joins TRBV2 to TRBJ2-1, with D perhaps matching TRBD1 (5 bases). The germline gives CDR1 SNHLY, CDR2 FYNNEI. The CDR3 loop spans 17 amino acids. Trimming shortened V by 1 base and J by 0 bases, and 13 bases separated the two germline ends. This chain's CDR3 is CASSEGQGYSSYNEQFF. CDR3 DNA: TGTGCCAGCAGTGAAGGTCAGGGATATAGCTCCTACAATGAGCAGTTCTTC.

This chain uses TRBV29-1 with TRBJ2-7; the match to TRBD2 covers 8 bases. V gave up 5 bases and J gave up 2 bases; unmatched junction bases: 5. The V gene's germline CDR1 is SQVTM and CDR2 ANQGSEA. This CDR3 is built from 13 residues. In nucleotides, the CDR3 is TGCAGCGTTCGGGAGGGGGGGACCTACGAGCAGTACTTC. Protein: CSVREGGTYEQYF.

The chain couples TRBV4-2 to TRBJ1-5; D gene uncertain. In germline, CDR1 is LGHNA, CDR2 YNFKEQ. V lost 4 bases, J lost 4 bases, and 8 bases lay in between. The CDR3 extends over 13 amino acids. As DNA, the CDR3 is TGTGCCAGCAGCCTCCAGACAAATCAGCCCCAGCATTTT. Translation gives CASSLQTNQPQHF.

About this clone: An end of the junction does not agree with germline; a read error may underlie this. V is TRBV6-5 and J is TRBJ2-3, with 10 bases that match TRBD2. Germline V gene data show CDR1 as MNHEY and CDR2 as SVGAGI. The CDR3 length is 16 residues. For the CDR3, the DNA is TGTGCCAGCAGTCACTCCGGGACTAGCGAACTAGATACGCAGTATTTT. It yields the protein CASSHSGTSELDTQYF.

The V call is TRBV10-3, the J call TRBJ1-2; D is possibly TRBD1 (6 bases). The CDR3 contains 14 residues. The ends were cut back, 10 bases at V and 2 bases at J, with 17 bases in the middle. Germline CDR1 ENHRY, CDR2 SYGVKD. CDR3 sequence reads: CATTHGGGNYGYTF. The CDR3 DNA follows: TGTGCCACTACACATGGGGGCGGGAACTATGGCTACACCTTC.

The chain uses TRBV7-3 and TRBJ2-1; the match to TRBD2 covers 12 bases. Germline V gives CDR1 SGHTA, CDR2 FQGTGA. V lost 5 bases, J lost 7 bases, and 12 bases stayed unmatched. The CDR3 extends over 17 amino acids. CDR3 in DNA: TGTGCCAGCAGCCCATCTTACCCGGGACTAGCGGGTAATGAGCAGTTCTTC. Its translation is CASSPSYPGLAGNEQFF.

This clone was counted only a few times. V gene TRBV19 combines with J gene TRBJ2-5; possible D gene TRBD2, 5 bases. V lost 4 bases and J lost 4, with 16 bases in between. Per the germline V gene, CDR1 is LNHDA and CDR2 is SQIVND (reference sequence). The CDR3 spans 15 residues. The CDR3 region is CASSTPFKGGETQYF. CDR3 in DNA: TGTGCCAGTAGTACCCCGTTTAAAGGAGGAGAGACCCAGTACTTC.

V and J are TRBV6-5 and TRBJ2-3; 7 nucleotides agree with TRBD1. V lost 6 bases and J lost 2; bases outside the gene matches: 8. CDR3 length equals 15 residues. Germline CDR1 MNHEY, CDR2 SVGAGI. The CDR3: CASSNRDRDTDTQYF. The CDR3 DNA is TGTGCCAGCAGCAACCGGGACAGAGACACAGATACGCAGTATTTT.

This clone came up a few times. The J gene is TRBJ2-1, the V gene TRBV6-1; D may correspond to TRBD1 or TRBD2 (5 bases each). Germline V lookup: CDR1 MNHNS, CDR2 SASEGT. Trimming removed 8 bases from V and 9 bases from J, with 17 bases in between. The CDR3 sequence is 13 residues long. The DNA of the CDR3 is TGTGCCAGCCTTATGGGGGAGTTGGGTGAGCAGTTCTTC. Amino acid sequence: CASLMGELGEQFF.

This chain joins TRBV6-6 and TRBJ2-3; TRBD1 or TRBD2 may be the D gene (6 bases each). The V gene's germline CDR1 is MNHNY and CDR2 SVGAGI (reference sequence). There are 13 residues in the CDR3. V lost 9 bases and J lost 2, with 12 bases in between. This CDR3 is CASTGRITDTQYF. The CDR3 coding sequence is TGTGCCAGTACAGGGAGGATCACAGATACGCAGTATTTT.

The rearrangement links TRBV7-2 to TRBJ1-1; tentative D call: TRBD1 (6 bases). Germline assignment: CDR1 SGHTA and CDR2 FQGNSA. The CDR3 sequence is 14 residues long. The V and J ends lost 7 bases and 4 bases respectively, with 16 bases between them. CDR3 sequence reads: CASNQGMGFTEAFF. In DNA, the CDR3 is TGTGCCAGCAACCAGGGGATGGGATTCACTGAAGCTTTCTTT.

CDR3 sequence (DNA): TGTGCCAGCAGCCAAGAGGGCGGGGGATCCTACGAGCAGTACTTC. This encodes CASSQEGGGSYEQYF. V is TRBV4-2 and J is TRBJ2-7, with 7 bases that match TRBD2. Germline trimming cut 0 bases from V and 1 base from J; bases unmatched to any gene: 3. The germline gives CDR1 LGHNA, CDR2 YNFKEQ. The CDR3 covers 15 residues.

The chain has TRBV28 and TRBJ2-7; D is possibly TRBD2 (6 bases). Trimming removed 4 bases from V and 0 bases from J, with 16 bases in between. Germline V gene data show CDR1 as MDHEN and CDR2 as SYDVKM. CDR3 length equals 16 residues. The CDR3 loop is CASSSHPSGRSYEQYF. CDR3 sequence (DNA): TGTGCCAGCAGTTCTCACCCCAGCGGGCGCTCCTACGAGCAGTACTTC.

The rearrangement joins TRBV9 to TRBJ2-7, with 9 nucleotides matching TRBD1. The CDR3 spans 14 residues. Trimming took 3 bases from V and 6 from J; bases not matched to a gene: 7. CDR1 and CDR2 from the germline V gene are SGDLS and YYNGEE. The CDR3 sequence: CASSGPGQGAEQYF. CDR3 bases: TGTGCCAGCAGCGGACCGGGACAGGGTGCCGAGCAGTACTTC. Using reference TRBV9 and TRBJ2-7 for the parts outside the CDR3, the full variable domain is DSGVTQTPKHLITATGQRVTLRCSPRSGDLSVYWYQQSLDQGLQFLIQYYNGEERAKGNILERFSAQQFPDLHSELNLSSLELGDSALYFCASSGPGQGAEQYFGPGTRLTVT.

This sequence joins TRBV19 and TRBJ2-5; TRBD2 matches 15 bases. CDR3 length: 20 amino acids. J lost 4 bases, V lost 8 bases, and 20 bases had no gene match. Germline V gene sequence: CDR1 LNHDA, CDR2 SQIVND (reference sequence). The CDR3 protein is CASSDLGYGLAGGPGETQYF. The CDR3 coding sequence is TGTGCCAGTTCCGATCTCGGTTACGGACTAGCGGGAGGGCCGGGAGAGACCCAGTACTTC.

Of note for this clone: Other nucleotide sequences in the sample specify the same CDR3. The chain combines TRBV13 with TRBJ2-7; D is unclear. The CDR3 is 12 residues long. CDR1 and CDR2 (germline): PRHDT, FYEKMQ (reference sequence). The ends were cut back, 4 bases at V and 3 bases at J, with 7 bases in the middle. CDR3 nucleotide sequence: TGTGCCAGCAGCTCAGAAGGCTACGAGCAGTACTTC. This encodes CASSSEGYEQYF. Full variable domain (outside the CDR3, taken from reference TRBV13 and TRBJ2-7): AAGVIQSPRHLIKEKRETATLKCYPIPRHDTVYWYQQGPGQDPQFLISFYEKMQSDKGSIPDRFSAQQFSDYHSELNMSSLELGDSALYFCASSSEGYEQYFGPGTRLTVT.

The table lists this clone with a few counts. The chain is built from TRBV4-1 and TRBJ2-3, with D uncertain. This CDR3 contains 12 residues. Germline V gene lookup returns CDR1 MGHRA and CDR2 YSYEKL. Trimming stripped 3 bases from V and 4 bases from J, with 5 bases between. CDR3 coding DNA: TGCGCCAGCAGCCAGATAGCAGATACGCAGTATTTT. Amino acid sequence: CASSQIADTQYF.

The V and J genes are TRBV4-1 and TRBJ2-7; D is perhaps TRBD2 (6 bases). The CDR3 is 20 residues long. V lost 0 bases and J lost 0, with 24 bases in between. From germline, CDR1 is MGHRA and CDR2 YSYEKL. The CDR3 DNA follows: TGCGCCAGCAGCCAAGAGGCCGGGGTCTCGATTAGCGGTTTCTCCTACGAGCAGTACTTC. Amino acids: CASSQEAGVSISGFSYEQYF.

V and J are TRBV7-1 and TRBJ1-5; D perhaps matches TRBD1 (5 bases). TRBV7-1 qualifies as an ORF whose function is uncertain. This CDR3 has 15 amino acids. Trimming stripped 5 bases from V and 4 bases from J, with 15 bases between. The CDR3 DNA sequence: TGTGCCAGCAGCCGGGGCCTCTTGGGTAATCAGCCCCAGCATTTT. This encodes CASSRGLLGNQPQHF.

This clone appeared a few times. CDR3 nucleotide sequence: TGTGCCAGCAGTGAATGGGCAGCGGGAGGGCCGGACGCAGATACGCAGTATTTT. It codes for CASSEWAAGGPDADTQYF. The V call is TRBV25-1, the J call TRBJ2-3; 10 bases match TRBD2. The CDR3 spans 18 residues. The V gene end was trimmed by 1 base and the J gene end by 4 bases; junction bases not matched to a gene: 11. CDR1 and CDR2 from the germline V gene are MGHDK and SYGVNS.

V usage is TRBV7-9 and J usage is TRBJ2-7; 8 bases match TRBD2. There are 14 residues in the CDR3. The germline V gene encodes CDR1 SEHNR and CDR2 FQNEAQ (reference sequence). Trimming at V came to 5 bases and at J to 0 bases, leaving 3 bases not matched to a gene. DNA for the CDR3: TGTGCCAGCAGCATAGGGACTAGCTCCTACGAGCAGTACTTC. It is translated as CASSIGTSSYEQYF.

J is TRBJ2-1 and V is TRBV7-2, with 13 nucleotides matching TRBD2. The J segment lost 9 bases and the V segment lost 4 bases, leaving 3 bases of the junction unmatched. The V gene's germline CDR1 is SGHTA and CDR2 FQGNSA. The length of the CDR3 is 14 residues. CDR3 nucleotides: TGTGCCAGCAGCTCCGGACTAGCGGGAGTTGAGCAGTTCTTC. Translation gives CASSSGLAGVEQFF.

The rearrangement joins TRBV11-2 to TRBJ2-7; TRBD2 matches at 10 bases. The germline V gene has CDR1 SGHAT and CDR2 FQNNGV. Trimming at V came to 1 base and at J to 4 bases, leaving 7 bases not matched to a gene. The CDR3 loop spans 16 amino acids. Here the CDR3 reads CASSLVTSGKRYEQYF. The CDR3 DNA reads as TGTGCCAGCAGCTTAGTCACTAGCGGGAAGAGGTACGAGCAGTACTTC. The full variable domain, with the rest looked up from reference TRBV11-2 and TRBJ2-7, is EAGVAQSPRYKIIEKRQSVAFWCNPISGHATLYWYQQILGQGPKLLIQFQNNGVVDDSQLPKDRFSAERLKGVDSTLKIQPAKLEDSAVYLCASSLVTSGKRYEQYFGPGTRLTVT.

This chain links TRBV10-3 with TRBJ2-1; D might be TRBD2 (6 bases). Trimming pared 0 bases from V and 8 bases from J, leaving 14 bases between. The CDR3 is 15 amino acids. Germline CDR1 is ENHRY and CDR2 is SYGVKD. The CDR3 DNA is TGTGCCATCAGTGAGTCCGCTCCCGGCGGGGATGAGCAGTTCTTC. It codes for CAISESAPGGDEQFF.

The chain couples TRBV5-5 to TRBJ2-6; D unresolved. CDR1 and CDR2 (germline): SGHKS, YYEKEE (reference sequence). V dropped 0 bases and J dropped 0 bases, with 7 bases sitting between them. The length of the CDR3 is 16 residues. CDR3 amino acids: CASSLAELSGANVLTF. CDR3 DNA sequence: TGTGCCAGCAGCTTGGCGGAGCTCTCTGGGGCCAACGTCCTGACTTTC.